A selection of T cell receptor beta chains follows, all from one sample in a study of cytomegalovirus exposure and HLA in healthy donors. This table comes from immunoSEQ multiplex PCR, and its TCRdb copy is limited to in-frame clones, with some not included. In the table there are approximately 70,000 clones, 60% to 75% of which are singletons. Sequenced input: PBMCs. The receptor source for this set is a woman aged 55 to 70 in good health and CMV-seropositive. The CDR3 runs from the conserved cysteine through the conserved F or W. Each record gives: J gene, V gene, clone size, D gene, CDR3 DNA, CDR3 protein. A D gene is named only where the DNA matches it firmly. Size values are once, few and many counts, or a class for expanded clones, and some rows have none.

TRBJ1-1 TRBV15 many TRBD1 TGTGCCACCAGCAGAGATAGGGACAGGAAAGCTTTCTTT CATSRDRDRKAFF
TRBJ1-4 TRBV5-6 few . TGTGCCAGCAGCTTGTTGACAGACGAAAAACTGTTTTTT CASSLLTDEKLFF
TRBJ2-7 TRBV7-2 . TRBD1 TGTGCCAGCAGCTTCGGGACAGGGGGTTACGAGCAGTACTTC CASSFGTGGYEQYF
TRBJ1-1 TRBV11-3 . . TGTGCCAGCAGCTTAGGTTCCGGGAACACTGAAGCTTTCTTT CASSLGSGNTEAFF
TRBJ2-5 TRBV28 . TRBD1 TGTGCCAGCAGTGGCGGACAGGTCCAAGAGACCCAGTACTTC CASSGGQVQETQYF
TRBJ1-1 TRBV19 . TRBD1 TGTGCCAGTGCCTGGCTACAGGGGGGAAGAGACACTGAAGCTTTCTTT CASAWLQGGRDTEAFF
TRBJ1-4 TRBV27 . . TGTGCCAGCAGTTTCGCGCCGATCGGAAAACTGTTTTTT CASSFAPIGKLFF
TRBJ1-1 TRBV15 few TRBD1 TGTGCCACCAGCAGGGGGACAGGGGGCATGCCTGAAGCTTTCTTT CATSRGTGGMPEAFF
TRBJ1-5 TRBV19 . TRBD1 TGTGCCAGTAGTTTCTACAGGGGCGACAATCAGCCCCAGCATTTT CASSFYRGDNQPQHF
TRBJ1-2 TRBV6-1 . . TGTGCCAGCAGGGAATTAGACAGCAGGGGCTACACCTTC CASRELDSRGYTF
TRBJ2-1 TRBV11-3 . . TGTGCCAGCAGCGTCGACATAGGGAGCTACAATGAGCAGTTCTTC CASSVDIGSYNEQFF
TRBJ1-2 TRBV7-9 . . TGTGCCAGCAGCACACAGACAGGAGGCTACACCTTC CASSTQTGGYTF
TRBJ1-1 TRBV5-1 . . TGCGCCAGCAGCCTACGGGATATGAGCACTGAAGCTTTCTTT CASSLRDMSTEAFF
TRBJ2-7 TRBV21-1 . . TGTGCCAGCAGCAAGGGACACAACTTCTACGAGCAGTACTTC CASSKGHNFYEQYF
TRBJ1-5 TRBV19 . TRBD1 TGTGCCAGTAGTATGGCCGCTGGACAGGGGCGCGGGGGCAATCAGCCCCAGCATTTT CASSMAAGQGRGGNQPQHF
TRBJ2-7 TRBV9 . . TGTGCCAGCAGCACTATTACAGGGGATGGAGGGAACGAGCAGTACTTC CASSTITGDGGNEQYF
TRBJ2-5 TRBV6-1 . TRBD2 TGTGCCAGCAGTGGGGGAGGGCAGACCCAGTACTTC CASSGGGQTQYF
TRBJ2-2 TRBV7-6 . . TGTGCCAGCAGCTTACAGGCCACCGGGGAGCTGTTTTTT CASSLQATGELFF
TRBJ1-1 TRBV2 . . TGTGCCAGCAGGTTGCAGGGACACCCGAACACTGAAGCTTTCTTT CASRLQGHPNTEAFF
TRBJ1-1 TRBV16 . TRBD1 TGTGCCAGCAGCCCCAACAGGGGTCTGAACACTGAAGCTTTCTTT CASSPNRGLNTEAFF
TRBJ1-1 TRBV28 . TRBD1 TGTGCCAGCAACCGGGACAGTGAAGCTTTCTTT CASNRDSEAFF
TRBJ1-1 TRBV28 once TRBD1 TGTGCCAGCAGTCGCACTACAGGGGGAGCTTTCTTT CASSRTTGGAFF
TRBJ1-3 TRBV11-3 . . TGTGCCAGCAGCTTAACATCTGGAAACACCATATATTTT CASSLTSGNTIYF
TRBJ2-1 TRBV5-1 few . TGCGCCAGCAGCTTGGTTCAGGGTGTGGATGAGCAGTTCTTC CASSLVQGVDEQFF
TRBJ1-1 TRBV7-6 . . TGTGCCAGCAGCTTAAATCAGGGGAACACTGAAGCTTTCTTT CASSLNQGNTEAFF